This TCR beta chain was sequenced during a study of follicular helper T cells after annual influenza vaccination. Sequencing used immunoSEQ multiplex PCR; TCRdb keeps in-frame clones, though not all of them. The sample yields thousands of clones, 65% to 85% seen once. Germline V gene sequence: CDR1 MDHEN, CDR2 SYDVKM. Trimming took off 3 bases at V and 2 bases at J, with 13 bases between the two ends. The CDR3 sequence is 16 residues long. Time point in this sample: 2015-2016 season, 7 days after influenza vaccination. Sequencing used CXCR5+ CD38- circulating T follicular helper cells from blood, obtained 7 days after influenza vaccination. Stated subset: circulating Tfh, non-naive CD4+CXCR5+PD-1+ (ICOS+CD38+ or ICOS-CD38-). The sequence came from an adult who received the influenza vaccine. This chain links TRBV28 with TRBJ1-4; possible D gene TRBD1, 6 bases. DNA for the CDR3: TGTGCCAGCAGTTTTTTGTCCAGGGGCACTAATGAAAAACTGTTTTTT. It yields the protein CASSFLSRGTNEKLFF.